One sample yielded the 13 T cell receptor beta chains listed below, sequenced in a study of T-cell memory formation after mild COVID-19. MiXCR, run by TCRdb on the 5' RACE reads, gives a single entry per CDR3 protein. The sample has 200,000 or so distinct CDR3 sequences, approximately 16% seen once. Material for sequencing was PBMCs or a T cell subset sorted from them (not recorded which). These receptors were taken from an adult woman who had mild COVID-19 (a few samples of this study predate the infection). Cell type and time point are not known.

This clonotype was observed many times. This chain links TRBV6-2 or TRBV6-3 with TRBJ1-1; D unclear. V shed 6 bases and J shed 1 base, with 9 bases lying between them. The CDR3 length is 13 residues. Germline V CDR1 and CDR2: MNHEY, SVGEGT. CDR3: CASRLDGNTEAFF. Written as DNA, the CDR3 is TGTGCCAGCAGACTTGACGGGAACACTGAAGCTTTCTTT.

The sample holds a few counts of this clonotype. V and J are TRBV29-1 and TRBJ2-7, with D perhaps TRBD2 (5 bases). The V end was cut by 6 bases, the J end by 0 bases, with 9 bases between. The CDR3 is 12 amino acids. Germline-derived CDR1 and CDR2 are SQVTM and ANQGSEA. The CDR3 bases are TGCAGCGTCTCCGGGGTCTCCTACGAGCAGTACTTC. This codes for CSVSGVSYEQYF.

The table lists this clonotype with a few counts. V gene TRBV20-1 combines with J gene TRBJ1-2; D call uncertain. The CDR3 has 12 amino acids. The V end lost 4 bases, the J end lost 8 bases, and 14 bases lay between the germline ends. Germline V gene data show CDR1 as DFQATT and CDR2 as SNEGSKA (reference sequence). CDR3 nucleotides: TGCAGTGCTACCTCCCCTCCCAAAGGCTACACCTTC. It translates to CSATSPPKGYTF.

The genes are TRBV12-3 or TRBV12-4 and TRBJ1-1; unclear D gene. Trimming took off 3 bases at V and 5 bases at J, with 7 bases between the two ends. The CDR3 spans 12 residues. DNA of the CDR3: TGTGCCAGCAGTTTTGGCTTTACTGAAGCTTTCTTT. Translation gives CASSFGFTEAFF.

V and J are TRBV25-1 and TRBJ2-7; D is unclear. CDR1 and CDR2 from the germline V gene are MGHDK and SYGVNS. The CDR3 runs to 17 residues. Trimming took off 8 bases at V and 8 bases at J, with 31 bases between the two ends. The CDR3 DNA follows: TGTGCCAGCTCCAGAAACGTTCGGCCAGGCCCCTTCAATCAGCAGTACTTC. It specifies CASSRNVRPGPFNQQYF.

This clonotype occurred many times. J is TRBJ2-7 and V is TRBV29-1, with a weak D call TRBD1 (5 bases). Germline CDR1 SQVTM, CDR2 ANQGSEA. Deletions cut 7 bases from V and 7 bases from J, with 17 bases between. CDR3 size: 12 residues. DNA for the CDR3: TGCAGCGGGGGCTATGGCCTCTTGGAGCAGTACTTC. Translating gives CSGGYGLLEQYF.

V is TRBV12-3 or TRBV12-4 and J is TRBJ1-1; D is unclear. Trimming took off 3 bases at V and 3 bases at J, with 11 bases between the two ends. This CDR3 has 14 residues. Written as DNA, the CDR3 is TGTGCCAGCAGTTTTTACAGCGTGGACACTGAAGCTTTCTTT. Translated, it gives CASSFYSVDTEAFF.

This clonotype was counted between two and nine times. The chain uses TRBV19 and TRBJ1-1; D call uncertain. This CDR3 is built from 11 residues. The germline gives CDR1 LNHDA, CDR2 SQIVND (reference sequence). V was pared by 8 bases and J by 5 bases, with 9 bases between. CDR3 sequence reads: CASGMGTEAFF. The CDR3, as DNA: TGTGCCAGTGGGATGGGAACTGAAGCTTTCTTT.

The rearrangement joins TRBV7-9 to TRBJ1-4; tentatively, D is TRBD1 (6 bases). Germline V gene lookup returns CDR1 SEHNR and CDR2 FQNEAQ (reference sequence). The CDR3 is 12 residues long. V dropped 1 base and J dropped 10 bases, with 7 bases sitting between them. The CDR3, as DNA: TGTGCCAGCAGCTTAGAGGGGGGAAAACTGTTTTTT. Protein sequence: CASSLEGGKLFF.

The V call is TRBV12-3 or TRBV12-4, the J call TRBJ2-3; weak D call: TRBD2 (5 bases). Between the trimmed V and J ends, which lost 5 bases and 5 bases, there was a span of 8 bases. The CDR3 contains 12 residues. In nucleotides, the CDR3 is TGTGCCAGCAGTGAGGCGGGAGATACGCAGTATTTT. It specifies CASSEAGDTQYF.

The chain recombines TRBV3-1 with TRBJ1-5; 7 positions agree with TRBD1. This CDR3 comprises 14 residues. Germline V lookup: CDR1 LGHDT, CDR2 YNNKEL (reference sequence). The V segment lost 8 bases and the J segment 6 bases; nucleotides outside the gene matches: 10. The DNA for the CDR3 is TGTGCCAGCGGGCAACAGGGGTCGGGTCAGCCCCAGCATTTT. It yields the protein CASGQQGSGQPQHF.

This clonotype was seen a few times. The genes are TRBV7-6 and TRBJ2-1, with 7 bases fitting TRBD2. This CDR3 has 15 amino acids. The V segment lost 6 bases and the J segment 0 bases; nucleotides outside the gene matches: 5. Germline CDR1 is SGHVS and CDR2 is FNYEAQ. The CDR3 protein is CASSSRESSYNEQFF. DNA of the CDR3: TGTGCCAGCAGTTCGCGGGAGAGCTCCTACAATGAGCAGTTCTTC.

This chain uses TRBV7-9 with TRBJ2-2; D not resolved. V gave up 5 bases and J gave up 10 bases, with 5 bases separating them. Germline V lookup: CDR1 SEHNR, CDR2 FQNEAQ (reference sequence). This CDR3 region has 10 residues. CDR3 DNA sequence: TGTGCCAGCAGCCTTTTGGAGCTGTTTTTT. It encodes CASSLLELFF.